A single sample is the source of the 7 T cell receptor beta chains below, sequenced in a study of T cell repertoires in cytomegalovirus infection (dated by TCRdb to about 2019). No cognate antigen is known for these TCRs. The meaning of the sample's treatment or condition label: in vitro stimulation with specific CMV peptide epitopes to enrich CMV-specific T cells. TCRdb names Illumina HiSeq 1500 as the instrument used. The public reads were quality trimmed at Q25 with fastp and then assembled into clones with MiXCR by TCRdb, keeping productive beta chains. Records with the same CDR3 protein are collapsed into one entry carrying the most frequent genes and DNA. This sample is represented by 450,000 to 600,000 distinct CDR3 sequences; 33% of them were singletons. Clones ranked in the top ten supply roughly 15% of the sample. Sequencing was performed on cultured PBMCs, taken from culture after CMV antigen stimulation. These receptors originate from a human donor in good health (CMV status not recorded). Some clones in this sample may be carry-over from other donors' samples.

The chain links TRBV11-2 to TRBJ2-1; 9 positions match TRBD2. The CDR3 loop spans 14 amino acids. Per the germline V gene, CDR1 is SGHAT and CDR2 is FQNNGV. The V and J ends lost 8 bases and 5 bases, in that order; junction bases with no gene match: 7. The DNA of the CDR3 is TGTGCCAGCGGAATAGCGGGAGCCCACAATGAGCAGTTCTTC. It specifies CASGIAGAHNEQFF.

The chain joins TRBV6-6 to TRBJ1-6; D is undetermined. The CDR3 has 15 amino acids. V was shortened by 6 bases and J by 7 bases, with 16 bases between the two germline ends. Looked up from germline, CDR1 is MNHNY and CDR2 is SVGAGI (reference sequence). This chain's CDR3 is CASRPSAAPNSPLHF. CDR3 bases: TGTGCCAGCAGGCCGTCGGCGGCGCCAAATTCACCCCTCCACTTT.

The chain has TRBV18 and TRBJ1-1; possible D gene TRBD1, 5 bases. The CDR3 is made up of 13 amino acids. Germline CDR1 is KGHSH and CDR2 is LQKENI. V lost 3 bases and J lost 7, with 12 bases in between. The CDR3, as DNA: TGTGCCAGCTCACCCAGCCGGGACCTTGAAGCTTTCTTT. Its protein is CASSPSRDLEAFF.

This clonotype was recorded many times. The chain has TRBV7-2 and TRBJ2-3, with D unclear. Germline CDR1 is SGHTA and CDR2 is FQGNSA. This CDR3 is 12 amino acids long. Trimming took 3 bases from V and 4 from J, leaving 5 bases between them. For the CDR3, the DNA is TGTGCCAGCAGCTTCAGGTCAGATACGCAGTATTTT. Translated: CASSFRSDTQYF. Complete variable domain (other parts from reference TRBV7-2 and TRBJ2-3): GAGVSQSPSNKVTEKGKDVELRCDPISGHTALYWYRQSLGQGLEFLIYFQGNSAPDKSGLPSDRFSAERTGGSVSTLTIQRTQQEDSAVYLCASSFRSDTQYFGPGTRLTVL.

This clonotype was found a few times. V is TRBV12-3 or TRBV12-4 and J is TRBJ1-1; D possibly corresponds to TRBD1 (6 bases). Trimming pared 4 bases from V and 7 bases from J, leaving 19 bases between. The CDR3 sequence is 15 residues long. In DNA form, the CDR3 reads TGTGCCAGCAGTTCCGTGAGGGGGGGGATGGTTGAAGCTTTCTTT. Translation gives CASSSVRGGMVEAFF.

The V call is TRBV12-5, the J call TRBJ1-5; a possible D gene is TRBD1 (5 bases). The germline gives CDR1 LGHNT, CDR2 FRNRAP. The CDR3 covers 14 residues. The germline V and J ends were trimmed by 6 bases and 6 bases, with 15 bases remaining between them. The CDR3 nucleotides read TGTGCTAGTGGATCGGGGGGAAGGGGTCAGCCCCAGCATTTT. Residues: CASGSGGRGQPQHF.

The J gene is TRBJ1-1, the V gene TRBV29-1; 9 positions agree with TRBD1. This CDR3 has 13 amino acids. The V and J ends lost 7 bases and 1 base, in that order; junction bases with no gene match: 4. From germline, CDR1 is SQVTM and CDR2 ANQGSEA. The CDR3 region is CSAAGQGNTEAFF. The DNA for the CDR3 is TGCAGCGCAGCGGGACAGGGGAACACTGAAGCTTTCTTT.